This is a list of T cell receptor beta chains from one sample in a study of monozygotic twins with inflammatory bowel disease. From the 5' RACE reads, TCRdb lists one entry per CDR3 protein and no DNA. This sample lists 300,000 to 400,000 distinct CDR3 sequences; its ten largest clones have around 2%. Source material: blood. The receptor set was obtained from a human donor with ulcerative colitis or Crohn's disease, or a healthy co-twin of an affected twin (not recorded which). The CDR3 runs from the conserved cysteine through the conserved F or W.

CDR3 protein: CASSESGHNYEQYF
V gene: TRBV6-1
J gene: TRBJ2-7

CDR3 protein: CASSPSGSGSTDTQYF
V gene: TRBV7-6
J gene: TRBJ2-3

CDR3 protein: CASSLSSGYNEQFF
V gene: TRBV7-2
J gene: TRBJ2-1

CDR3 protein: CSVEGVGTDSTDTQYF
V gene: TRBV29-1
J gene: TRBJ2-3

CDR3 protein: CSATISAGVTDTQYF
V gene: TRBV20-1
J gene: TRBJ2-3

CDR3 protein: CASTDPWTSPYNEQFF
V gene: TRBV28
J gene: TRBJ2-1

CDR3 protein: CASSSWVGDTGELFF
V gene: TRBV5-5
J gene: TRBJ2-2

CDR3 protein: CASSTDRAGPQHF
V gene: TRBV18
J gene: TRBJ1-5

CDR3 protein: CASSLASGAGNEQFF
V gene: TRBV5-1
J gene: TRBJ2-1

CDR3 protein: CASRTVYNEQFF
V gene: TRBV28
J gene: TRBJ2-1

CDR3 protein: CASSWGNKETQYF
V gene: TRBV28
J gene: TRBJ2-5

CDR3 protein: CSARLVADTQYF
V gene: TRBV20-1
J gene: TRBJ2-3

CDR3 protein: CATSELKDDGEQYF
V gene: TRBV15
J gene: TRBJ2-7

CDR3 protein: CATSDYSGQGGYEQYF
V gene: TRBV24-1
J gene: TRBJ2-7

CDR3 protein: CASSLVGTTNTGELFF
V gene: TRBV7-8
J gene: TRBJ2-2

CDR3 protein: CASSQERWQGTYEQYF
V gene: TRBV4-2
J gene: TRBJ2-7

CDR3 protein: CSAREGGANQPQHF
V gene: TRBV20-1
J gene: TRBJ1-5

CDR3 protein: CSVDGGRYEQYF
V gene: TRBV29-1
J gene: TRBJ2-7

CDR3 protein: CASSRDRERIYNEQFF
V gene: TRBV19
J gene: TRBJ2-1

CDR3 protein: CASRLSLTGSGGYTF
V gene: TRBV7-8
J gene: TRBJ1-2

CDR3 protein: CAIEVSGGAEEDTQYF
V gene: TRBV10-3
J gene: TRBJ2-3